This TCR beta chain came from a study of beta chain features in type 1 diabetes. Overall study results and limits: Moderate yet significant TCRB CDR3 shortening was seen in Type 1 diabetes patients in all four CD4+ subsets.

In this sample, this clone turned up a few times. Its antigen is as yet unknown. This CDR3 has 17 amino acids. Germline values: CDR1 SGHAT, CDR2 FQNNGV. Trimming pared 2 bases from V and 7 bases from J, leaving 23 bases between. Reverse transcribing all isolated RNA meant expressed TCRB transcripts were sequenced. Assay used: immunoSEQ multiplex PCR; TCRdb lists only in-frame clones, some missing. The sample yields nearly 350,000 clones, around 9.3% seen once. The source material was central memory CD4+ T cells from blood. The TCR was taken from a man aged 30 to 39 with type 1 diabetes. V usage is TRBV11-2 and J usage is TRBJ2-5; D is perhaps TRBD1 (6 bases). The CDR3 loop is CASSLFWDTSGTVTQYF. The CDR3 DNA follows: TGTGCCAGCAGCTTATTCTGGGACACATCTGGTACAGTGACCCAGTACTTC.